This T cell receptor (beta chain) was documented in a study of T cell changes during pregnancy in multiple sclerosis. This CDR3 is built from 16 residues. Germline CDR1 is LGHNA and CDR2 is YSLEER. Trimming cost V 1 base and J 7 bases, with 17 bases left between them. Generated by immunoSEQ multiplex PCR, the TCRdb table keeps only in-frame clones and is missing some. This table holds around 57,000 clones, roughly 89% found once. The V and J genes are TRBV4-3 and TRBJ2-1; D is perhaps TRBD2 (7 bases). Sequencing was performed on peripheral blood, taken after pregnancy. The TCR sequence derives from a female donor in good health, enrolled as a control in a pregnancy study. The CDR3 spells CASSQGWGGAKNEQFF. CDR3 in DNA: TGCGCCAGCAGCCAAGGTTGGGGGGGGGCGAAAAATGAGCAGTTCTTC.